This T cell receptor beta chain was found in a study of spatial heterogeneity in lung cancer. Study-level background: For the average unique TCR and UMI combination, more than 9.5 occurrences appeared in raw reads. Broader study findings: The number of expanded tumor alpha and beta chains correlated with mutation number.

This clonotype was observed many times. Its antigen is not known. The sample's time point: sample taken at primary tumor resection. TCR cDNA molecules were tagged individually, and each one carried a unique molecular identifier. TCRdb fed the 5' RACE reads into MiXCR, producing one record per CDR3 protein. This table has some 14,000 distinct CDR3 sequences, less than 6.5% appearing once. V was cut by 2 bases and J by 0 bases, with 11 bases left in between. Germline V gene sequence: CDR1 MNHEY, CDR2 SVGEGT. The CDR3 extends over 16 amino acids. This chain joins TRBV6-2 or TRBV6-3 and TRBJ1-3; D is unclear. The clonotype was recovered from a female donor with early-stage non-small cell lung cancer. This specimen was lung tumor tissue, taken at surgery. In nucleotides, the CDR3 is TGTGCCAGCAGTTACCTCGCAGGCCGCTCTGGAAACACCATATATTTT. Translation gives CASSYLAGRSGNTIYF.